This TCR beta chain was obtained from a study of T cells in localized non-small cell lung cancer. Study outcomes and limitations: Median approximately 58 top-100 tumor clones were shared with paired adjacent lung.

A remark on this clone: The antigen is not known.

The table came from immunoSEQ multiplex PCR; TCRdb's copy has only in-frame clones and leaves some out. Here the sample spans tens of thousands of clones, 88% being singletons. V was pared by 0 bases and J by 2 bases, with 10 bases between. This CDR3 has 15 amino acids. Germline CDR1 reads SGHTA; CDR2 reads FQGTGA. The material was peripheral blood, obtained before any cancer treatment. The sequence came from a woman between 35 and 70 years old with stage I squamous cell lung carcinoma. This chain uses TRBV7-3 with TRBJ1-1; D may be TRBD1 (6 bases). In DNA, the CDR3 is TGTGCCAGCAGCTTAACCCCAGGGGCTAACACTGAAGCTTTCTTT. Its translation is CASSLTPGANTEAFF.